This entry lists 18 T cell receptor beta chains sequenced from one sample in a study of cytomegalovirus exposure and HLA in healthy donors. The PCR was carried out with 60 Vbeta primers and 13 Jbeta primers. Sequencing used immunoSEQ multiplex PCR; TCRdb keeps in-frame clones, though not all of them. This table has more than 150,000 clones, 80% to 85% appearing once. Sequenced sample: PBMCs. Receptors originate from a woman aged 18-30 years in good health and CMV-seropositive.

The genes are TRBV4-2 and TRBJ1-3; D gene ambiguous. V gave up 3 bases and J gave up 4 bases, with 13 bases separating them. The CDR3 is made up of 15 amino acids. Germline V gene lookup returns CDR1 LGHNA and CDR2 YNFKEQ. The CDR3 region has the DNA TGTGCCAGCAGCCAGCGACTGGGAGACGGAAACACCATATATTTT. It encodes CASSQRLGDGNTIYF.

This clone appeared a single time. J is TRBJ2-6 and V is TRBV4-1, with TRBD2 identical over 9 bases. V dropped 1 base and J dropped 0; count of bases not matched to a gene: 10. Germline assignment: CDR1 MGHRA and CDR2 YSYEKL. This CDR3 spans 20 amino acids. CDR3 sequence: CASSQGFRLAGNSGANVLTF. In nucleotides, the CDR3 is TGCGCCAGCAGCCAAGGATTTAGGCTAGCGGGGAACTCTGGGGCCAACGTCCTGACTTTC.

The rearrangement links TRBV9 to TRBJ2-2; a possible D gene is TRBD1 (5 bases). The CDR3 consists of 14 residues. CDR1 SGDLS and CDR2 YYNGEE come from the germline V gene. V was cut by 4 bases and J by 3 bases, with 10 bases left in between. This CDR3 reads CASSFRVDTGELFF. The CDR3 DNA sequence: TGTGCCAGCAGCTTCAGGGTAGACACCGGGGAGCTGTTTTTT.

The genes are TRBV30 and TRBJ1-2, with 7 bases lining up with TRBD1. J gave up 4 bases and V 4 bases, and 6 bases lay outside the gene matches. The CDR3 runs 13 residues. Germline assignment: CDR1 GTSNPN and CDR2 SVGIG (reference sequence). DNA for the CDR3: TGTGCCTGGAACCGACAGGGAGGCTATGGCTACACCTTC. It codes for CAWNRQGGYGYTF.

This rearrangement joins TRBV9 to TRBJ2-2; 8 bases match TRBD1. With V trimmed by 4 bases and J by 1 base, 9 bases remained unmatched. The germline gives CDR1 SGDLS, CDR2 YYNGEE. CDR3 length: 17 amino acids. CDR3 sequence: CASSPPHGTGNTGELFF. CDR3 bases: TGTGCCAGCAGCCCGCCTCACGGGACAGGGAACACCGGGGAGCTGTTTTTT.

The V call is TRBV6-5, the J call TRBJ2-1, with D perhaps matching TRBD1 (6 bases). CDR1 is MNHEY and CDR2 is SVGAGI in the germline V gene. There are 14 residues in the CDR3. Trimming removed 4 bases from V and 4 bases from J, with 11 bases in between. The CDR3 protein is CASSSSGVYNEQFF. The CDR3 DNA reads as TGTGCCAGCAGTTCTTCAGGGGTTTACAATGAGCAGTTCTTC.

The V gene is TRBV4-2, the J gene TRBJ1-5; D gene ambiguous. Trimming stripped 2 bases from V and 5 bases from J, with 13 bases between. The CDR3 spans 15 residues. Germline CDR1 is LGHNA and CDR2 is YNFKEQ. The CDR3 DNA is TGTGCCAGCAGCCAACCGACTAGAGCCTATCAGCCCCAGCATTTT. Translated: CASSQPTRAYQPQHF.

This clone was seen a single time. V is TRBV12-5 and J is TRBJ2-5, with 8 bases aligning to TRBD1. The CDR3 has 17 amino acids. With 1 base clipped from V and 4 bases from J, the junction kept 11 bases outside the gene matches. Germline V lookup: CDR1 LGHNT, CDR2 FRNRAP. The CDR3 here is CASGLAQIRGLGETQYF. The CDR3 nucleotides are TGTGCTAGTGGTTTGGCCCAAATCAGGGGGCTCGGAGAGACCCAGTACTTC.

The rearrangement uses TRBV9 and TRBJ2-7; D is undetermined. The V end was cut by 0 bases, the J end by 7 bases, with 8 bases between. Germline CDR1 reads SGDLS; CDR2 reads YYNGEE. CDR3 length equals 12 residues. The CDR3 spells CASSVGLLEQYV. The CDR3 nucleotides read TGTGCCAGCAGCGTAGGACTGTTAGAGCAGTACGTC.

The CDR3 protein is CASSQLTGGAMNGYTF. The CDR3 DNA follows: TGTGCCAGCAGTCAACTTACAGGGGGGGCTATGAATGGCTACACCTTC. V usage is TRBV28 and J usage is TRBJ1-2; 8 nucleotides match TRBD1. The CDR3 spans 16 residues. The germline V gene encodes CDR1 MDHEN and CDR2 SYDVKM. The trim removed 5 bases at V and 6 bases at J, leaving 14 bases unmatched.

This sequence joins TRBV5-6 and TRBJ1-2; 7 bases fit TRBD1. There are 13 residues in the CDR3. The ends lost 1 base at V and 4 bases at J; junction bases unmatched: 1. The V gene's germline CDR1 is SGHDT and CDR2 YYEEEE. CDR3: CASSLQGVYGYTF. CDR3 sequence (DNA): TGTGCCAGCAGCTTGCAGGGGGTCTATGGCTACACCTTC.

J is TRBJ2-7 and V is TRBV4-1; a possible D gene is TRBD1 (5 bases). Germline V CDR1 and CDR2: MGHRA, YSYEKL. This CDR3 spans 14 amino acids. Trimming pared 1 base from V and 4 bases from J, leaving 11 bases between. DNA for the CDR3: TGCGCCAGCAGCCAAGTAGCAGGGATGTACGAGCAGTACTTC. It encodes CASSQVAGMYEQYF.

The V call is TRBV4-3, the J call TRBJ1-2; D might be TRBD1 (5 bases). V shed 1 base and J shed 8 bases, with 20 bases lying between them. Germline CDR1 reads LGHNA; CDR2 reads YSLEER. This CDR3 is 16 amino acids long. CDR3 loop: CASSQVGGGFPTGYTF. Here the CDR3 DNA reads TGCGCCAGCAGCCAAGTGGGGGGGGGATTCCCCACAGGCTACACCTTC.

This clone showed up just once. The chain links TRBV6-1 to TRBJ1-3; TRBD1 matches 7 bases. The CDR3 has 14 amino acids. In germline, CDR1 is MNHNS, CDR2 SASEGT. Trimming took 5 bases from V and 4 from J; bases not matched to a gene: 5. As DNA, the CDR3 is TGTGCCAGCAGTCAACAGGGGCTGGGAAACACCATATATTTT. This translates into CASSQQGLGNTIYF.

The chain combines TRBV5-4 with TRBJ2-2; 9 nucleotides agree with TRBD2. Germline CDR1 SGHNT, CDR2 YYREEE (reference sequence). V lost 0 bases, J lost 6 bases, and 9 bases stayed unmatched. The CDR3 is 17 residues long. CDR3: CASSLGLRGGQSGELFF. The CDR3 DNA reads TGTGCCAGCAGCTTGGGATTGCGGGGGGGCCAATCCGGGGAGCTGTTTTTT. Full variable domain (outside the CDR3, taken from reference TRBV5-4 and TRBJ2-2): ETGVTQSPTHLIKTRGQQVTLRCSSQSGHNTVSWYQQALGQGPQFIFQYYREEENGRGNFPPRFSGLQFPNYSSELNVNALELDDSALYLCASSLGLRGGQSGELFFGEGSRLTVL.

The genes are TRBV2 and TRBJ2-1; 9 bases line up with TRBD1. Germline lookup yields CDR1 SNHLY and CDR2 FYNNEI. J gave up 6 bases and V 4 bases, and 4 bases lay outside the gene matches. The CDR3 has 14 amino acids. CDR3 protein: CASSGDREFNEQFF. Here the CDR3 DNA reads TGTGCCAGCAGTGGGGACAGGGAATTCAATGAGCAGTTCTTC.

This chain joins TRBV7-6 and TRBJ2-5; 8 bases line up with TRBD1. The J call may be mistaken, given a closer DNA end match to TRBJ2-7. This CDR3 contains 14 residues. In germline, CDR1 is SGHVS, CDR2 FNYEAQ. The CDR3: CASSFDRGTYEQYF. CDR3 in DNA: TGTGCCAGCAGCTTCGACAGGGGAACCTACGAGCAGTACTTC.

V usage is TRBV5-4 and J usage is TRBJ2-5, with 14 bases that match TRBD2. The CDR3 has 16 amino acids. V lost 4 bases and J lost 3; bases outside the gene matches: 5. From germline, CDR1 is SGHNT and CDR2 YYREEE (reference sequence). The DNA for the CDR3 is TGTGCCAGCAGCCGGGGACTAGCGGGGGAAGAAGAGACCCAGTACTTC. It yields the protein CASSRGLAGEEETQYF. Complete variable domain (other parts from reference TRBV5-4 and TRBJ2-5): ETGVTQSPTHLIKTRGQQVTLRCSSQSGHNTVSWYQQALGQGPQFIFQYYREEENGRGNFPPRFSGLQFPNYSSELNVNALELDDSALYLCASSRGLAGEEETQYFGPGTRLLVL.